These 20 T cell receptor beta chains share one sample of origin, sequenced in a study of beta chain features in type 1 diabetes. Every bit of the isolated RNA underwent reverse transcription, so sequencing read expressed TCRB transcripts. The method was immunoSEQ multiplex PCR; TCRdb's version includes in-frame clones alone and lacks a portion of them. The table has 250,000 or so clones, 25% to 35% seen once. Sequenced: central memory CD4+ T cells from blood. Every receptor here comes from a man aged 25 to 45 in good health.

The V and J genes are TRBV7-2 and TRBJ2-1; 8 positions match TRBD2. The CDR3 consists of 15 residues. V shed 5 bases, J shed 5 bases, and the junction held 8 bases outside the gene matches. Germline CDR1 and CDR2: SGHTA and FQGNSA. As DNA, the CDR3 is TGTGCCAGCAGCGCCGGGACTAGTAAAAACAATGAGCAGTTCTTC. This translates into CASSAGTSKNNEQFF.

This clone was counted only a few times. The rearrangement joins TRBV28 to TRBJ1-2; TRBD1 might be the D (6 bases). The V end was cut by 5 bases, the J end by 4 bases, with 11 bases between. The CDR3 consists of 13 residues. The germline V gene has CDR1 MDHEN and CDR2 SYDVKM. The CDR3 region is CASSRGGSYGYTF. DNA of the CDR3: TGTGCCAGCAGTCGGGGGGGCAGCTATGGCTACACCTTC.

This clone was seen ten or more times. The rearrangement uses TRBV7-9 and TRBJ2-5; 11 bases are shared with TRBD2. The germline V gene has CDR1 SEHNR and CDR2 FQNEAQ (reference sequence). The CDR3 has 16 residues. With 5 bases clipped from V and 5 bases from J, the junction kept 10 bases outside the gene matches. CDR3 amino acids: CASSPPIAGGRETQYF. The DNA of the CDR3 is TGTGCCAGCAGCCCCCCTATAGCGGGGGGGCGGGAGACCCAGTACTTC.

This clone was counted only a few times. The V gene is TRBV5-4, the J gene TRBJ2-2; a possible D gene is TRBD1 (6 bases). V was cut by 3 bases and J by 2 bases, with 8 bases left in between. The CDR3 contains 14 residues. Germline V CDR1 and CDR2: SGHNT, YYREEE (reference sequence). CDR3 residues: CASSWTVNTGELFF. CDR3 DNA sequence: TGTGCCAGCAGCTGGACAGTAAACACCGGGGAGCTGTTTTTT.

In this sample, this clone turned up a few times. This rearrangement joins TRBV30 to TRBJ2-1; 14 bases line up with TRBD2. The J segment lost 9 bases and the V segment lost 0 bases, leaving 7 bases of the junction unmatched. CDR1 GTSNPN and CDR2 SVGIG come from the germline V gene (reference sequence). The CDR3 runs 16 residues. CDR3 in amino acids: CAWSVGLAGGWGEQFF. The CDR3, as DNA: TGTGCCTGGAGTGTAGGACTAGCGGGGGGCTGGGGTGAGCAGTTCTTC.

The V gene is TRBV7-8, the J gene TRBJ1-2, with TRBD1 identical over 7 bases. The ends lost 6 bases at V and 8 bases at J; junction bases unmatched: 12. Germline loops: CDR1 SGHVS, CDR2 FQNEAQ. There are 14 residues in the CDR3. DNA of the CDR3: TGTGCCAGCAGTTTCAGGGGGGCGCGGGAGGGCTACACCTTC. Translating gives CASSFRGAREGYTF.

The chain links TRBV5-1 to TRBJ2-5; 12 bases align to TRBD2. The CDR3 spans 17 residues. Germline CDR1 reads SGHRS; CDR2 reads YFSETQ. Trimming cost V 2 bases and J 5 bases; bases outside gene matches: 10. CDR3 DNA: TGCGCCAGCAGCTTAGCGCCTAGCGGGAGGGGGAGCGAGACCCAGTACTTC. Its protein is CASSLAPSGRGSETQYF. Complete variable domain (other parts from reference TRBV5-1 and TRBJ2-5): KAGVTQTPRYLIKTRGQQVTLSCSPISGHRSVSWYQQTPGQGLQFLFEYFSETQRNKGNFPGRFSGRQFSNSRSEMNVSTLELGDSALYLCASSLAPSGRGSETQYFGPGTRLLVL.

This clone was counted at least ten times. This chain connects TRBV6-1 to TRBJ2-3; D gene ambiguous. Germline CDR1 and CDR2: MNHNS and SASEGT. V lost 2 bases and J lost 4, with 4 bases in between. CDR3 length equals 12 residues. For the CDR3, the DNA is TGTGCCAGCAGTGAAACTGCAGATACGCAGTATTTT. This gives the protein CASSETADTQYF.

The chain couples TRBV9 to TRBJ2-1; TRBD2 is a possible D gene (6 bases). The V gene's germline CDR1 is SGDLS and CDR2 YYNGEE. V was pared by 2 bases and J by 9 bases, with 18 bases between. The CDR3 is 15 amino acids. CDR3 residues: CASSVTGTAPGEQFF. In nucleotides, the CDR3 is TGTGCCAGCAGCGTCACCGGGACTGCTCCGGGTGAGCAGTTCTTC.

There are a few counts of this clone. V is TRBV28 and J is TRBJ2-7; 10 nucleotides line up with TRBD1. V shed 7 bases and J 3 bases; nucleotides not matched to a gene: 3. The CDR3 sequence is 13 residues long. The V gene's germline CDR1 is MDHEN and CDR2 SYDVKM. CDR3 DNA sequence: TGTGCCAGCAAGACAGGGGGCCACTACGAGCAGTACTTC. Translated: CASKTGGHYEQYF.

The V and J genes are TRBV25-1 and TRBJ2-3; D perhaps matches TRBD1 (5 bases). Germline loops: CDR1 MGHDK, CDR2 SYGVNS. Trimming left V 6 bases short and J 0 bases short, with 7 bases between. This CDR3 is 13 amino acids long. The CDR3 sequence: CASRTASTDTQYF. As DNA, the CDR3 is TGTGCCAGCAGGACAGCTAGCACAGATACGCAGTATTTT.

This clone was seen a handful of times. This sample includes further DNA sequences coding for the same CDR3. This chain links TRBV29-1 with TRBJ2-3; D is tentatively TRBD1 or TRBD2 (5 bases each). The CDR3 is made up of 13 amino acids. The V gene's germline CDR1 is SQVTM and CDR2 ANQGSEA. Trimming took off 3 bases at V and 2 bases at J, with 9 bases between the two ends. CDR3 protein: CSVDEGHTDTQYF. The CDR3 bases are TGCAGCGTTGATGAGGGGCACACAGATACGCAGTATTTT.

This clone was found many times. This chain uses TRBV7-2 with TRBJ2-7; no clear D. The CDR3 is 12 residues long. Trimming stripped 5 bases from V and 3 bases from J, with 8 bases between. The germline gives CDR1 SGHTA, CDR2 FQGNSA. This chain's CDR3 is CASSPDDYEQYF. The CDR3 DNA reads as TGTGCCAGCAGCCCGGATGACTACGAGCAGTACTTC.

The chain employs TRBV7-2 and TRBJ1-1; possibly TRBD1 for D (6 bases). There are 13 residues in the CDR3. The V end lost 5 bases, the J end lost 4 bases, and 11 bases lay between the germline ends. The germline V gene encodes CDR1 SGHTA and CDR2 FQGNSA. As DNA, the CDR3 is TGTGCCAGCAGCAGGGGGGTTGGCACTGAAGCTTTCTTT. This translates into CASSRGVGTEAFF. The complete variable domain, with remaining parts taken from reference TRBV7-2 and TRBJ1-1, reads GAGVSQSPSNKVTEKGKDVELRCDPISGHTALYWYRQSLGQGLEFLIYFQGNSAPDKSGLPSDRFSAERTGGSVSTLTIQRTQQEDSAVYLCASSRGVGTEAFFGQGTRLTVV.

This clone occurred a few times. In the same sample, other DNA sequences code for this CDR3. The V and J genes are TRBV7-2 and TRBJ2-1; D is uncertain. The CDR3 spans 13 residues. Trimming took 4 bases from V and 4 from J, leaving 8 bases between them. Germline CDR1 SGHTA, CDR2 FQGNSA. The CDR3: CASSSSSYNEQFF. The CDR3 bases are TGTGCCAGCAGCTCCTCATCATACAATGAGCAGTTCTTC.

This clone was observed a handful of times. The rearrangement uses TRBV27 and TRBJ1-2; no firm D call. The CDR3 is 13 residues long. Between the trimmed V and J ends, which lost 3 bases and 2 bases, there was a span of 7 bases. Germline assignment: CDR1 MNHEY and CDR2 SMNVEV (reference sequence). The CDR3 DNA is TGTGCCAGCAGTTTGGGGTGGAACTATGGCTACACCTTC. Its translation is CASSLGWNYGYTF.

This clone has just a few counts. This rearrangement joins TRBV18 to TRBJ2-4; no clear D gene. Per the germline V gene, CDR1 is KGHSH and CDR2 is LQKENI. Between the trimmed V and J ends, which lost 0 bases and 0 bases, there was a span of 9 bases. This CDR3 contains 16 residues. The CDR3 DNA is TGTGCCAGCTCACCACCGAACTCTTTAGCCAAAAACATTCAGTACTTC. As protein: CASSPPNSLAKNIQYF.

The rearrangement links TRBV5-1 to TRBJ1-2; D call uncertain. Trimming removed 0 bases from V and 3 bases from J, with 9 bases in between. The CDR3 loop spans 14 amino acids. Per germline, CDR1 SGHRS and CDR2 YFSETQ. The CDR3 region has the DNA TGCGCCAGCAGCTTGGCCGATAGATACTATGGCTACACCTTC. Encoded protein: CASSLADRYYGYTF.

The chain is built from TRBV7-2 and TRBJ1-2; TRBD1 agrees at 7 bases. The V gene end was trimmed by 3 bases and the J gene end by 7 bases; junction bases not matched to a gene: 5. The CDR3 sequence is 13 residues long. Germline CDR1 SGHTA, CDR2 FQGNSA. As DNA, the CDR3 is TGTGCCAGCAGCTTCCAGGGGGAAGGTGGCTACACCTTC. As protein: CASSFQGEGGYTF.

This chain links TRBV15 with TRBJ2-1; D possibly matches TRBD1 or TRBD2 (5 bases each). Germline lookup yields CDR1 LNHNV and CDR2 YYDKDF (reference sequence). There are 17 residues in the CDR3. Trimming removed 3 bases at V and 8 bases at J, with 23 bases between. The chain's CDR3 is CATSRAKRDAGLDEQFF. The CDR3 nucleotides read TGTGCCACCAGCAGGGCCAAACGGGACGCCGGTTTGGATGAGCAGTTCTTC.